This TCR beta chain is drawn from a study of beta chain features in type 1 diabetes. The V end lost 6 bases, the J end lost 0 bases, and 12 bases lay between the germline ends. The length of the CDR3 is 13 residues. CDR1 is SQVTM and CDR2 is ANQGSEA in the germline V gene. As every portion of the isolated RNA was reverse transcribed, the sequencing read expressed TCRB transcripts. Method: immunoSEQ multiplex PCR; TCRdb's copy keeps in-frame clones and lacks some. The data show roughly 500,000 clones, 30% seen once. Sequenced input: naive CD4+ T cells from blood. The sequence derives from a man aged 18 to 35 in good health. J is TRBJ2-7 and V is TRBV29-1; tentatively, D is TRBD2 (5 bases). The CDR3 bases are TGCAGCGTCGTCGACTACCACTCCTACGAGCAGTACTTC. This codes for CSVVDYHSYEQYF.